This T cell receptor (beta chain) was sequenced for a study of T-cell reconstitution after alpha-beta-depleted transplantation in children. Using unique molecular identifiers, the investigators prepared the TCRbeta library. A single record per CDR3 protein comes from TCRdb applying MiXCR to the PCR reads. The sample includes about 130,000 distinct CDR3 sequences, around a tenth of them seen just once. Germline V gene lookup returns CDR1 SGHRS and CDR2 YFSETQ. Trimming at V came to 1 base and at J to 6 bases, leaving 11 bases not matched to a gene. The CDR3 has 16 amino acids. Study-wide findings and caveats: Some patients' high day-60 TCRbeta diversity was attributed to recipient cells surviving conditioning. Most T-cell counts and diversity one year after the transplant came from T cells that were newly produced. Reportedly, only several hundred clones from non-depleted graft cells drove alpha-beta T-cell counts at about two months.

This clonotype was seen a few times. Its antigen remains unidentified. The receptor was isolated from a girl under two years old who had a stem cell transplant for combined immunodeficiency, so the T cells may come from the graft donor. Sample: PBMCs, mostly from graft donor cells, taken 180 days after TCRalphabeta/CD19-depleted stem cell transplant. The rearrangement links TRBV5-1 to TRBJ2-3; 7 positions agree with TRBD2. CDR3 sequence (DNA): TGCGCCAGCAGCTTGTACGCTAGCGGTGGGGTGGATACGCAGTATTTT. Its protein product is CASSLYASGGVDTQYF.